This T cell receptor (beta chain) was retrieved from a study of tumor-infiltrating lymphocytes in primary liver carcinoma. On the study more broadly: Sample counts of productive TCRbeta reads spanned roughly 3.65 to 7.13 million; these counts were similar across tissue types. Whole-study results and caveats: Tumor region pairs shared more overlap than did tumor-adjacent and tumor-blood pairs. Tumor top-250-clone fractions significantly exceeded those of blood (p = 0.039).

Both RNA and DNA were isolated together from about 21-30 mg of bulk tissue that had not been sorted. Primary liver carcinomas in the patients were surgically resected. Making TCR beta cDNA involved roughly 0.55 ug total RNA and a constant-region primer. Nested multiplex PCR, run for three rounds with slightly modified ARM-PCR, yielded TCR beta libraries. In the first two PCR rounds, TRBV1-TRBV30 forward primers were paired with a C-beta reverse primer, and each round lasted roughly 10 cycles. A single record per CDR3 protein comes from TCRdb applying MiXCR to the multiplex PCR reads. The data show roughly 80,000 distinct CDR3 sequences, approximately 70% seen once. This CDR3 has 20 amino acids. Germline assignment: CDR1 MNHEY and CDR2 SVGAGI. Concerning this clonotype: Its antigen is unidentified. A junction boundary mismatches the germline segment, possibly from a read error.

The source is a man aged 40-50 years with primary liver carcinoma and hepatitis B virus infection. Sequencing was carried out using tumor-adjacent normal liver tissue. The chain uses TRBV6-5 and TRBJ2-1; D is tentatively TRBD1 or TRBD2 (5 bases each). CDR3 DNA sequence: TGTGCCAGGCCTCCGGGACCGGGTCTAGCTCCCACCAGCTCCTACAATGAGCAGTTGTTC. Protein: CARPPGPGLAPTSSYNEQLF.